The sequence of this T cell receptor (beta chain) was determined in a study of cytomegalovirus exposure and HLA in healthy donors. Study observations and caveats: Generally TCR sequences proved uncommon, though certain public TCRs appeared in numerous donors. A later analysis linked around 15,000 TCR beta sequences to HLA alleles at 0.05 false discovery rate. Analysis was carried out at a later point, and it linked a missense DCLRE1C variant to TCR beta V- and J-gene trimming. A few CMV-associated chains were confirmed in vitro to be specific for CMV antigens.

The primer mix had 60 Vbeta and 13 Jbeta primers. Clones were sequenced by immunoSEQ multiplex PCR, and TCRdb holds only the in-frame ones, with some missing. The data hold nearly 110,000 clones, with roughly three quarters observed a single time. This CDR3 has 16 amino acids. The germline V gene has CDR1 MGHRA and CDR2 YSYEKL. This clone was recorded once. Antigen unknown. The chain employs TRBV4-1 and TRBJ2-5; tentatively, D is TRBD1 (6 bases). The J call is in doubt because the DNA end fits TRBJ2-7 better. The sample taken for sequencing was PBMCs. This clonotype was obtained from a man aged 18 to 35 in good health and CMV-seronegative. The CDR3 loop is CASSRHDGQGLGEQYF. In nucleotides, the CDR3 is TGCGCCAGCAGCCGACACGATGGGCAGGGGTTGGGCGAGCAGTACTTC.